This passage covers 14 T cell receptor beta chains from one sample sequenced in a study of T-cell reconstitution after alpha-beta-depleted transplantation in children. Unique molecular identifiers tagged the TCRbeta library. TCRdb redid the calling of the PCR reads with MiXCR, one entry per CDR3 protein. The table shows approximately 190,000 distinct CDR3 sequences, with just under 6.5% occurring only once. The material sequenced was PBMCs, taken before TCRalphabeta/CD19-depleted stem cell transplant. These receptors were obtained from a girl in the first two years of life with combined immunodeficiency, due to receive a stem cell transplant.

This clonotype was recorded many times. The rearrangement links TRBV9 to TRBJ2-3; D unresolved. The CDR3 has 16 residues. Germline assignment: CDR1 SGDLS and CDR2 YYNGEE. V was clipped by 0 bases and J by 0 bases, with 11 bases between them. The CDR3 sequence is CASSVGWLESTDTQYF. CDR3 DNA sequence: TGTGCCAGCAGCGTAGGTTGGCTAGAAAGCACAGATACGCAGTATTTT.

The chain links TRBV7-2 to TRBJ2-1, with a tentative D call TRBD2 (5 bases). Trimming cost V 4 bases and J 7 bases, with 20 bases left between them. The germline gives CDR1 SGHTA, CDR2 FQGNSA. The CDR3 totals 16 residues. The CDR3 bases are TGTGCCAGCAGCTACGTACGGACCCACCCGGGGAATGAGCAGTTCTTC. Protein product: CASSYVRTHPGNEQFF.

At least ten counts were recorded for this clonotype. V usage is TRBV12-3 or TRBV12-4 and J usage is TRBJ1-1, with a weak D call TRBD1 (5 bases). V dropped 6 bases and J dropped 6 bases, with 8 bases sitting between them. The CDR3 is 11 amino acids. The CDR3 region is CASRQTAEAFF. CDR3 nucleotide sequence: TGTGCCAGCAGACAGACAGCTGAAGCTTTCTTT.

Concerning this clonotype: The germline gene is not matched at one end of the junction; a read error may be the cause. V and J are TRBV28 and TRBJ1-2; unclear D gene. CDR3 length equals 12 residues. Germline assignment: CDR1 MDHEN and CDR2 SYDVKM. CDR3 coding DNA: TGTGCCAGCGGGCCCCGGGCACTGTGGCTAATTTTC. Translated: CASGPRALWLIF.

This clonotype has at least ten counts. V usage is TRBV5-1 and J usage is TRBJ2-1, with TRBD1 matching over 8 bases. In germline, CDR1 is SGHRS, CDR2 YFSETQ. V lost 3 bases and J lost 4; bases outside the gene matches: 3. The CDR3 spans 14 residues. CDR3 loop: CASSSDRVYNEQFF. Here the CDR3 DNA reads TGCGCCAGCAGCTCGGACAGGGTATACAATGAGCAGTTCTTC.

This clonotype was seen at least ten times. The chain links TRBV20-1 to TRBJ2-5, with D possibly TRBD1 on 6 matching bases. V was cut by 5 bases and J by 1 base, with 11 bases left in between. CDR1 and CDR2 (germline): DFQATT, SNEGSKA (reference sequence). This CDR3 is built from 13 residues. Written as DNA, the CDR3 is TGCAGTGCTGGCAAACAGGGCCAAGAGACCCAGTACTTC. It is translated as CSAGKQGQETQYF.

There are many counts of this clonotype. The chain is built from TRBV2 and TRBJ2-3; 11 bases line up with TRBD1. In germline, CDR1 is SNHLY, CDR2 FYNNEI. Losses at the gene ends were 5 bases for V and 6 bases for J; bases not matched to a gene: 7. The CDR3 covers 15 residues. The CDR3 spells CASSSGQGVYDTQYF. In DNA, the CDR3 is TGTGCCAGCAGTTCGGGACAGGGGGTCTACGATACGCAGTATTTT.

The chain joins TRBV4-3 to TRBJ1-2; 9 nucleotides align to TRBD1. V lost 3 bases and J lost 4; bases outside the gene matches: 3. The germline V gene has CDR1 LGHNA and CDR2 YSLEER. This CDR3 spans 14 amino acids. The CDR3 DNA is TGCGCCAGCAGCCAGGGACAGGGTGGCTATGGCTACACCTTC. Protein: CASSQGQGGYGYTF.

This clonotype was seen ten or more times. The rearrangement joins TRBV2 to TRBJ1-5; 8 nucleotides line up with TRBD1. Germline CDR1 reads SNHLY; CDR2 reads FYNNEI. The CDR3 is 13 residues long. V lost 10 bases, J lost 3 bases, and 5 bases stayed unmatched. The CDR3 DNA is TGTGCCATCGAGGACAGGGACAATCAGCCCCAGCATTTT. As protein: CAIEDRDNQPQHF.

In its sample, this clonotype was seen many times. The rearrangement joins TRBV6-5 to TRBJ1-1; the D is unclear. V shed 6 bases and J shed 4 bases, with 15 bases lying between them. The V gene's germline CDR1 is MNHEY and CDR2 SVGAGI. This CDR3 region has 14 residues. The CDR3 DNA reads TGTGCCAGCAGAGGTTCTGCGGGCACCACTGAAGCTTTCTTT. Its translation is CASRGSAGTTEAFF.

At least ten counts were recorded for this clonotype. The chain combines TRBV12-3 or TRBV12-4 with TRBJ2-3; D is tentatively TRBD1 or TRBD2 (5 bases each). The CDR3 consists of 11 residues. The ends were cut back, 8 bases at V and 8 bases at J, with 11 bases in the middle. CDR3 protein: CASGFGGTQYF. The CDR3 DNA follows: TGTGCCAGCGGGTTTGGGGGTACGCAGTATTTT.

At least ten counts were recorded for this clonotype. The chain links TRBV7-2 to TRBJ2-5; D possibly corresponds to TRBD2 (6 bases). The CDR3 has 17 residues. CDR1 SGHTA and CDR2 FQGNSA come from the germline V gene. V lost 4 bases, J lost 5 bases, and 23 bases lay in between. This CDR3 reads CASSSLAGTLRGETQYF. The CDR3 nucleotides are TGTGCCAGCAGCTCTCTAGCCGGGACTTTGCGTGGGGAGACCCAGTACTTC.

This clonotype has ten or more counts. V is TRBV7-2 and J is TRBJ2-7; D ambiguous. Germline V gives CDR1 SGHTA, CDR2 FQGNSA. V lost 2 bases to trimming and J lost 4 bases, with 12 bases between them. The CDR3 has 14 amino acids. CDR3 loop: CASSLRAFLYEQYF. DNA of the CDR3: TGTGCCAGCAGCTTACGAGCGTTCTTATACGAGCAGTACTTC.

This clonotype was counted many times. The rearrangement links TRBV28 to TRBJ1-1, with TRBD1 matching over 7 bases. The CDR3 loop spans 14 amino acids. Germline V gene lookup returns CDR1 MDHEN and CDR2 SYDVKM. DNA of the CDR3: TGTGCAATAAGAAGGGGGCTCTTGGGCACTGAAGCTTTCTTT. It is translated as CAIRRGLLGTEAFF.